Listed here are 5 T cell receptor beta chains from one sample, sequenced in a study of T cell responses to AZD1222 COVID-19 vaccine. The method was immunoSEQ multiplex PCR; TCRdb's version includes in-frame clones alone and lacks a portion of them. The sample lists around 78,000 clones, about 92% seen once, with approximately 4.5% in the top ten. Sequencing used peripheral blood, obtained on day 0 of AZD1222 vaccination. The receptors stem from an adult in good health.

The CDR3 loop reads CASTPGHNTEAFF. The CDR3 nucleotides read TGTGCCAGCACTCCGGGACACAACACTGAAGCTTTCTTT. The chain uses TRBV11-1 and TRBJ1-1; D may be TRBD1 (6 bases). V was cut by 7 bases and J by 2 bases, with 11 bases left in between. The germline gives CDR1 SGHAT, CDR2 FQDESV (reference sequence). CDR3 length equals 13 residues.

The V gene is TRBV10-3, the J gene TRBJ2-2; TRBD2 agrees at 8 bases. The CDR3 has 14 residues. Germline CDR1 ENHRY, CDR2 SYGVKD. The ends lost 7 bases at V and 2 bases at J; junction bases unmatched: 3. CDR3 coding DNA: TGTGCCATCAAGACTAGCGCAAACACCGGGGAGCTGTTTTTT. Translation gives CAIKTSANTGELFF.

The CDR3 region has the DNA TGTGCCAGCAGCTTAGTGGCAAACCGGGAGACCCAGTACTTC. It yields the protein CASSLVANRETQYF. The V gene is TRBV7-9, the J gene TRBJ2-5; D gene ambiguous. V gave up 1 base and J gave up 5 bases, with 11 bases separating them. The length of the CDR3 is 14 residues. CDR1 and CDR2 (germline): SEHNR, FQNEAQ (reference sequence).

The chain combines TRBV7-3 with TRBJ2-3; perhaps TRBD1 as D (6 bases). The CDR3 is 12 amino acids. The V gene's germline CDR1 is SGHTA and CDR2 FQGTGA. The V end was cut by 2 bases, the J end by 6 bases, with 6 bases between. Here the CDR3 reads CASSLDRDTQYF. Written as DNA, the CDR3 is TGTGCCAGCAGCTTAGACAGGGATACGCAGTATTTT.

This clone was counted between two and nine times. This rearrangement joins TRBV6-5 to TRBJ1-2; D not resolved. Germline loops: CDR1 MNHEY, CDR2 SVGAGI. V was cut by 8 bases and J by 9 bases, with 19 bases left in between. The CDR3 totals 13 residues. CDR3 DNA sequence: TGTGCCAGCGCTATCACCGTGGGTCGGAGCTACACCTTC. Protein product: CASAITVGRSYTF.